Here is one T cell receptor beta chain with its context. This sample is part of a study of blood T cell repertoires in COVID-19. As for the study in general: The origin of the acute and convalescent COVID-19 samples was the United States, Italy and Spain. Nucleic acid was either cDNA or gDNA, and it came from T cells, B-cell-depleted T cells, or PBMCs.

In the original analysis: The assay estimated nucleated cells by amplifying reference gene primers. Sequencing used immunoSEQ multiplex PCR; TCRdb keeps in-frame clones, though not all of them. V, J and clone size were drawn from that table, and D and trimming were deduced from the DNA. The repertoire has about 35,000 clones, about 83% of them found once; the top ten carry roughly 3.5%. This CDR3 contains 14 residues. Trimming removed 2 bases from V and 7 bases from J; junction bases left unmatched: 1. The germline gives CDR1 MGHRA, CDR2 YSYEKL. Material: peripheral blood. This clonotype was sampled from a man in his fifties or sixties with acute or convalescent COVID-19. The gene calls are TRBV4-1 and TRBJ1-3, with 11 bases identical to TRBD1. CDR3 amino acids: CASSQRDRGNTIYF. CDR3 bases: TGCGCCAGCAGCCAACGGGACAGGGGGAACACCATATATTTT.